This TCR beta chain was identified during a study of cytomegalovirus exposure and HLA in healthy donors. Study information: In terms of ancestry, the Caucasian-associated cluster contained 75% to 90% of the 300 to 400 genotyped donors.

Use of 60 Vbeta and 13 Jbeta primers characterized the PCR. The data were produced by immunoSEQ multiplex PCR, yet TCRdb's version contains in-frame clones alone and is incomplete. The table includes approximately 220,000 clones, 65% to 90% detected once. With regard to this clone: The antigen is not known.

Study-wide results and limits: Common viral pathogens seemed, in a later analysis, to connect with several of the most significant clusters. In an earlier analysis, about 90% or about 30%: the productive usage of most TCR beta V segments. In a later analysis, a missense DCLRE1C variant was linked to TCR beta V- and J-gene trimming.

The V end lost 4 bases, the J end lost 4 bases, and 5 bases lay between the germline ends. Looked up from germline, CDR1 is GTSNPN and CDR2 is SVGIG (reference sequence). The CDR3 runs to 11 residues. The sequencing sample was made of PBMCs. The chain combines TRBV30 with TRBJ1-3; no clear D gene. The TCR was taken from a girl aged 10 to 17 in good health and CMV-seronegative. CDR3 DNA sequence: TGTGCCTGGACAAAAGGAAACACCATATATTTT. Amino acids: CAWTKGNTIYF.